This T cell receptor (beta chain) was documented in a study of CD8 T cells in ankylosing spondylitis. Overall study results and limits: Reported data indicate significant enrichment of disease-linked clones within matched ankylosing spondylitis synovial fluid.

This CDR3 contains 15 residues. Trimming took off 6 bases at V and 5 bases at J, with 20 bases between the two ends. This clonotype was counted a few times. As yet, its antigen is unknown. TCRdb analysed the 5' RACE reads with MiXCR anew, one entry per CDR3 protein. This table has about 250,000 distinct CDR3 sequences, under 35% appearing once. The source of this sequence is a male donor with ankylosing spondylitis or in good health (not recorded which). The sample taken for sequencing was blood, either unsorted or a sorted T cell fraction (not recorded which). This chain connects TRBV12-3 or TRBV12-4 to TRBJ2-7, with D maybe TRBD1 (5 bases). CDR3 sequence: CASRGSHQGANEQYF. The CDR3 region has the DNA TGTGCCAGCAGGGGAAGCCACCAAGGGGCCAACGAGCAGTACTTC.